The rows below give T cell receptor beta chains drawn from one sample of a study of cytomegalovirus exposure and HLA in healthy donors. Method: immunoSEQ multiplex PCR; TCRdb's copy keeps in-frame clones and lacks some. The sample includes some 81,000 clones, roughly 73% of them seen just once. Source material: PBMCs. The source of these receptors is a woman in her thirties or forties in good health and CMV-seropositive. The CDR3 runs from the conserved cysteine through the conserved F or W. The D gene is left open where the match is weak. The size field is filled for only some rows; it gives once, few, many or a size class.

cdr3_aa: CASSEGHRPDSYEQYF
cdr3_nt: TGCGCCAGCAGCGAGGGACATCGGCCGGACTCCTACGAGCAGTACTTC
d_call: -
j_call: TRBJ2-7
v_call: TRBV5-1
clone_size: -

cdr3_aa: CASRAQGVFQPQHF
cdr3_nt: TGTGCCAGCAGGGCCCAGGGGGTCTTTCAGCCCCAGCATTTT
d_call: TRBD1
j_call: TRBJ1-5
v_call: TRBV6-5
clone_size: -

cdr3_aa: CASSLALSDNEQFF
cdr3_nt: TGTGCCAGCAGCTTAGCGCTTAGCGACAATGAGCAGTTCTTC
d_call: -
j_call: TRBJ2-1
v_call: TRBV11-2
clone_size: -

cdr3_aa: CASSPSGLGGDYGYTF
cdr3_nt: TGCGCCAGCAGCCCCTCGGGGCTCGGGGGGGACTATGGCTACACCTTC
d_call: -
j_call: TRBJ1-2
v_call: TRBV4-3
clone_size: -

cdr3_aa: CASSLGQGGEQYF
cdr3_nt: TGCGCCAGCAGCTTGGGACAGGGGGGGGAGCAGTACTTC
d_call: TRBD1
j_call: TRBJ2-7
v_call: TRBV5-1
clone_size: few

cdr3_aa: CASSANSPGLQETQYF
cdr3_nt: TGTGCCAGCAGCGCGAACTCACCGGGACTCCAAGAGACCCAGTACTTC
d_call: -
j_call: TRBJ2-5
v_call: TRBV9
clone_size: few

cdr3_aa: CASSWVEAGTDTQYF
cdr3_nt: TGTGCCAGTAGTTGGGTTGAAGCGGGCACAGATACGCAGTATTTT
d_call: -
j_call: TRBJ2-3
v_call: TRBV19
clone_size: -

cdr3_aa: CASSLNGGGEKLFF
cdr3_nt: TGTGCCAGCAGCTTAAATGGAGGAGGAGAAAAACTGTTTTTT
d_call: -
j_call: TRBJ1-4
v_call: TRBV11-2
clone_size: few

cdr3_aa: CASSLGPGNNQPQHF
cdr3_nt: TGTGCCAGCAGCTTAGGGCCAGGTAATAATCAGCCCCAGCATTTT
d_call: -
j_call: TRBJ1-5
v_call: TRBV7-9
clone_size: once

cdr3_aa: CASSKWPDYEQYF
cdr3_nt: TGTGCCAGCAGCAAGTGGCCCGACTACGAGCAGTACTTC
d_call: -
j_call: TRBJ2-7
v_call: TRBV21-1
clone_size: -

cdr3_aa: CASSLGDTQYF
cdr3_nt: TGTGCCAGCAGCCTAGGAGATACGCAGTATTTT
d_call: -
j_call: TRBJ2-3
v_call: TRBV6-5
clone_size: -

cdr3_aa: CASSLGGILPTTRLQETQYF
cdr3_nt: TGTGCCAGCAGTTTGGGGGGGATATTACCCACCACCCGTCTTCAAGAGACCCAGTACTTC
d_call: TRBD2
j_call: TRBJ2-5
v_call: TRBV27
clone_size: -

cdr3_aa: CASSYRANTEAFF
cdr3_nt: TGTGCCAGCAGTTATCGCGCGAACACTGAAGCTTTCTTT
d_call: -
j_call: TRBJ1-1
v_call: TRBV27
clone_size: -

cdr3_aa: CAGHKVAGDTYEQYF
cdr3_nt: TGTGCCGGACATAAGGTAGCGGGAGATACCTACGAGCAGTACTTC
d_call: TRBD2
j_call: TRBJ2-7
v_call: TRBV2
clone_size: -

cdr3_aa: CASNLGQGVWNEQFF
cdr3_nt: TGTGCCAGCAACCTAGGACAGGGGGTCTGGAATGAGCAGTTCTTC
d_call: TRBD1
j_call: TRBJ2-1
v_call: TRBV5-4
clone_size: -

cdr3_aa: CASSLLSSSGTDEQFF
cdr3_nt: TGTGCCAGCAGCCTATTATCGTCTAGCGGGACAGATGAGCAGTTCTTC
d_call: TRBD2
j_call: TRBJ2-1
v_call: TRBV5-6
clone_size: -

cdr3_aa: CAISEPDRGGQETQYF
cdr3_nt: TGTGCCATCAGTGAGCCGGACAGGGGGGGACAAGAGACCCAGTACTTC
d_call: TRBD1
j_call: TRBJ2-5
v_call: TRBV10-3
clone_size: -

cdr3_aa: CASSLERGNQPQHF
cdr3_nt: TGTGCCAGCAGCTTAGAGCGGGGGAATCAGCCCCAGCATTTT
d_call: -
j_call: TRBJ1-5
v_call: TRBV7-2
clone_size: -

cdr3_aa: CASSQDFEQGAVSPLHF
cdr3_nt: TGTGCCAGCAGCCAAGACTTCGAACAGGGGGCGGTTTCACCCCTCCACTTT
d_call: TRBD1
j_call: TRBJ1-6
v_call: TRBV4-2
clone_size: -

cdr3_aa: CATSRGLVNEQFF
cdr3_nt: TGTGCCACCAGCAGGGGACTAGTAAATGAGCAGTTCTTC
d_call: TRBD2
j_call: TRBJ2-1
v_call: TRBV15
clone_size: -

cdr3_aa: CASSLLGGWGDGYTF
cdr3_nt: TGTGCCAGCAGCTTACTGGGGGGATGGGGCGATGGCTACACCTTC
d_call: -
j_call: TRBJ1-2
v_call: TRBV7-9
clone_size: -

cdr3_aa: CASSVIAGGSTLTYEQYF
cdr3_nt: TGTGCCAGCAGTGTTATAGCGGGAGGGTCTACCCTCACGTACGAGCAGTACTTC
d_call: TRBD2
j_call: TRBJ2-7
v_call: TRBV28
clone_size: -

cdr3_aa: CASSPLAGGQSDTQYF
cdr3_nt: TGTGCCAGCAGTCCTCTAGCGGGAGGCCAATCAGATACGCAGTATTTT
d_call: TRBD2
j_call: TRBJ2-3
v_call: TRBV28
clone_size: -

cdr3_aa: CASSQDGSSGYEKLFF
cdr3_nt: TGCGCCAGCAGCCAAGATGGCTCCTCGGGGTATGAAAAACTGTTTTTT
d_call: -
j_call: TRBJ1-4
v_call: TRBV4-1
clone_size: -

cdr3_aa: CASSLAPSGGPYEQYF
cdr3_nt: TGCGCCAGCAGCTTGGCCCCGTCGGGAGGGCCATACGAGCAGTACTTC
d_call: TRBD2
j_call: TRBJ2-7
v_call: TRBV5-1
clone_size: -

cdr3_aa: CSANSGPIEYF
cdr3_nt: TGCAGTGCTAACAGTGGCCCTATTGAATACTTC
d_call: -
j_call: TRBJ2-7
v_call: TRBV20-1
clone_size: -

cdr3_aa: CASSVGSGSSYNSPLHF
cdr3_nt: TGTGCCAGCAGCGTCGGATCTGGGAGCTCCTATAATTCACCCCTCCACTTT
d_call: -
j_call: TRBJ1-6
v_call: TRBV9
clone_size: -

cdr3_aa: CASSQVGQGASDTQYF
cdr3_nt: TGCGCCAGCAGCCAAGTGGGACAGGGGGCCTCAGATACGCAGTATTTT
d_call: TRBD1
j_call: TRBJ2-3
v_call: TRBV4-1
clone_size: -

cdr3_aa: CASSLNPGTLTEAFF
cdr3_nt: TGTGCCAGCAGTCTCAACCCGGGGACACTCACTGAAGCTTTCTTT
d_call: -
j_call: TRBJ1-1
v_call: TRBV27
clone_size: few

cdr3_aa: CASSSQGWTEAFF
cdr3_nt: TGTGCCAGCAGCTCCCAGGGATGGACTGAAGCTTTCTTT
d_call: -
j_call: TRBJ1-1
v_call: TRBV11-2
clone_size: few

cdr3_aa: CASSSNQGTGELFF
cdr3_nt: TGTGCCAGCAGCAGTAACCAGGGTACCGGGGAGCTGTTTTTT
d_call: -
j_call: TRBJ2-2
v_call: TRBV5-6
clone_size: many

cdr3_aa: CASSPRDNSPLHF
cdr3_nt: TGTGCCAGCAGCCCACGGGATAATTCACCCCTCCACTTT
d_call: -
j_call: TRBJ1-6
v_call: TRBV9
clone_size: -

cdr3_aa: CASSALGSYGYTF
cdr3_nt: TGTGCCAGCAGCGCCCTGGGCAGCTATGGCTACACCTTC
d_call: -
j_call: TRBJ1-2
v_call: TRBV9
clone_size: -

cdr3_aa: CASSLKGRGWIGQPQHF
cdr3_nt: TGTGCCAGCAGTTTAAAGGGCAGGGGATGGATAGGTCAGCCCCAGCATTTT
d_call: -
j_call: TRBJ1-5
v_call: TRBV27
clone_size: -

cdr3_aa: CASSLAGQASSGNTIYF
cdr3_nt: TGTGCCAGCAGCTTGGCCGGACAGGCGAGCTCTGGAAACACCATATATTTT
d_call: TRBD1
j_call: TRBJ1-3
v_call: TRBV5-7
clone_size: -

cdr3_aa: CASLGLVGGELFF
cdr3_nt: TGTGCTTCACTCGGACTAGTGGGCGGGGAGCTGTTTTTT
d_call: TRBD2
j_call: TRBJ2-2
v_call: TRBV5-5
clone_size: -

cdr3_aa: CASSPRGLRNGYTF
cdr3_nt: TGTGCCAGCTCTCCCAGGGGGCTTAGGAATGGCTACACCTTC
d_call: TRBD1
j_call: TRBJ1-2
v_call: TRBV9
clone_size: -

cdr3_aa: CASSERDKDVRETQYF
cdr3_nt: TGTGCCAGCAGTGAACGGGACAAGGACGTGCGGGAGACCCAGTACTTC
d_call: -
j_call: TRBJ2-5
v_call: TRBV6-1
clone_size: -

cdr3_aa: CASRNRGEATEAFF
cdr3_nt: TGTGCCAGCAGAAACAGGGGAGAGGCCACTGAAGCTTTCTTT
d_call: TRBD1
j_call: TRBJ1-1
v_call: TRBV25-1
clone_size: -

cdr3_aa: CACNRGSYEQYF
cdr3_nt: TGTGCCTGCAACAGGGGATCCTACGAGCAGTACTTC
d_call: TRBD1
j_call: TRBJ2-7
v_call: TRBV30
clone_size: -

cdr3_aa: CASSQDRLGTSGTDTQYF
cdr3_nt: TGCGCCAGCAGCCAAGATCGTTTGGGAACTAGCGGCACAGATACGCAGTATTTT
d_call: TRBD2
j_call: TRBJ2-3
v_call: TRBV4-3
clone_size: -

cdr3_aa: CASSVGVAEKLFF
cdr3_nt: TGTGCCAGCAGCGTAGGCGTCGCTGAAAAACTGTTTTTT
d_call: -
j_call: TRBJ1-4
v_call: TRBV9
clone_size: few

cdr3_aa: CASSELKDAGEQYF
cdr3_nt: TGTGCCAGCAGTGAACTGAAGGATGCGGGGGAGCAGTACTTC
d_call: -
j_call: TRBJ2-7
v_call: TRBV25-1
clone_size: once

cdr3_aa: CSVEGILAGNEQFF
cdr3_nt: TGCAGCGTTGAAGGAATTCTAGCGGGCAATGAGCAGTTCTTC
d_call: TRBD2
j_call: TRBJ2-1
v_call: TRBV29-1
clone_size: -

cdr3_aa: CASSPAGAGYGYTF
cdr3_nt: TGTGCCAGCTCACCGGCAGGGGCGGGCTATGGCTACACCTTC
d_call: -
j_call: TRBJ1-2
v_call: TRBV18
clone_size: -

cdr3_aa: CASSFTGGGYEQYF
cdr3_nt: TGCGCCAGCAGCTTTACAGGGGGAGGGTACGAGCAGTACTTC
d_call: -
j_call: TRBJ2-7
v_call: TRBV5-1
clone_size: -

cdr3_aa: CASSPDFADTQYF
cdr3_nt: TGTGCCAGCTCGCCAGACTTCGCAGATACGCAGTATTTT
d_call: -
j_call: TRBJ2-3
v_call: TRBV18
clone_size: -

cdr3_aa: CASSFQGRTDTQYF
cdr3_nt: TGTGCCAGCAGCTTCCAGGGTCGCACAGATACGCAGTATTTT
d_call: -
j_call: TRBJ2-3
v_call: TRBV5-5
clone_size: -

cdr3_aa: CASSITEPSSYEQYF
cdr3_nt: TGTGCCAGCAGCATTACAGAGCCGTCATCCTACGAGCAGTACTTC
d_call: -
j_call: TRBJ2-7
v_call: TRBV13
clone_size: once

cdr3_aa: CAWSLQGNTEAFF
cdr3_nt: TGTGCCTGGAGTCTACAGGGGAACACTGAAGCTTTCTTT
d_call: -
j_call: TRBJ1-1
v_call: TRBV30
clone_size: few

cdr3_aa: CASSPLLIAGGLSEQFF
cdr3_nt: TGTGCCAGCAGCCCCCTGTTGATTGCGGGAGGGTTAAGTGAGCAGTTCTTC
d_call: TRBD2
j_call: TRBJ2-1
v_call: TRBV7-2
clone_size: -